Below are 32 T cell receptor beta chains sequenced from a single sample in a study of beta chain features in type 1 diabetes. Study conclusions and caveats: A moderate, significant TCRB CDR3 shortening appeared in type 1 diabetes across four CD4+ subsets.

The antigens of these receptors remain unknown. Reverse transcription of all isolated RNA meant that expressed TCRB transcripts were sequenced. The protocol was immunoSEQ multiplex PCR, while the TCRdb copy is restricted to in-frame clones and leaves out a portion. The sample has approximately 270,000 clones; more than 13% are singletons. Sequencing was done on a sample of naive CD4+ T cells from blood. These receptors originate from a young man with type 1 diabetes.

This chain connects TRBV19 to TRBJ2-2; D may be TRBD2 (6 bases). The CDR3 extends over 15 amino acids. Deletions cut 8 bases from V and 2 bases from J, with 15 bases between. Germline loops: CDR1 LNHDA, CDR2 SQIVND (reference sequence). CDR3 residues: CASYPGLFNTGELFF. In DNA, the CDR3 is TGTGCCAGTTATCCGGGACTTTTTAACACCGGGGAGCTGTTTTTT.

This clone was detected only a few times. V is TRBV7-9 and J is TRBJ2-7; TRBD2 matches at 10 bases. The CDR3 loop spans 13 amino acids. V trimming: 5 bases; J trimming: 4 bases; junction bases outside the gene matches: 2. CDR1 is SEHNR, CDR2 FQNEAQ, per germline (reference sequence). The DNA for the CDR3 is TGTGCCAGCAGCGTACTAGCGGGGTACGAGCAGTACTTC. Translated, it gives CASSVLAGYEQYF.

The rearrangement links TRBV7-6 to TRBJ1-1, with 11 bases lining up with TRBD1. Germline-derived CDR1 and CDR2 are SGHVS and FNYEAQ. With 5 bases clipped from V and 4 bases from J, the junction kept 6 bases outside the gene matches. CDR3 length: 15 residues. The CDR3 reads CASSGQGAVSTEAFF. The DNA of the CDR3 is TGTGCCAGCAGCGGACAGGGGGCGGTGAGCACTGAAGCTTTCTTT.

The chain combines TRBV18 with TRBJ2-1; D is uncertain. This CDR3 is built from 14 residues. Looked up from germline, CDR1 is KGHSH and CDR2 is LQKENI. With 5 bases removed from V and 0 bases from J, the gap between germline ends came to 8 bases. CDR3 coding DNA: TGTGCCAGCTCAGACCAGGACTCCTACAATGAGCAGTTCTTC. This sequence encodes CASSDQDSYNEQFF.

J is TRBJ1-5 and V is TRBV29-1; 10 bases are shared with TRBD1. The junction had 6 bases not matched to a gene; V was cut back by 4 bases and J by 6 bases. This CDR3 has 14 residues. Germline CDR1 reads SQVTM; CDR2 reads ANQGSEA. The CDR3 sequence is CSVARTGGGQPQHF. The CDR3, as DNA: TGCAGCGTTGCCCGGACAGGGGGTGGTCAGCCCCAGCATTTT.

The V and J genes are TRBV2 and TRBJ2-2, with D perhaps TRBD2 (6 bases). The ends were cut back, 6 bases at V and 1 base at J, with 9 bases in the middle. The CDR3 loop spans 14 amino acids. Germline V gene lookup returns CDR1 SNHLY and CDR2 FYNNEI. The CDR3 region has the DNA TGTGCCAGCAGGGGACTCCTGAACACCGGGGAGCTGTTTTTT. Protein sequence: CASRGLLNTGELFF.

The chain is built from TRBV5-1 and TRBJ2-7; 8 bases line up with TRBD2. With 3 bases clipped from V and 2 bases from J, the junction kept 7 bases outside the gene matches. Germline CDR1 reads SGHRS; CDR2 reads YFSETQ. The CDR3 covers 15 residues. In nucleotides, the CDR3 is TGCGCCAGCAGCTCCTCAAGCGGGAGCGCCTACGAGCAGTACTTC. Encoded protein: CASSSSSGSAYEQYF.

This clone has a handful of counts. The chain joins TRBV7-9 to TRBJ2-2, with D perhaps TRBD1 (5 bases). From germline, CDR1 is SEHNR and CDR2 FQNEAQ (reference sequence). V was pared by 5 bases and J by 7 bases, with 20 bases between. This CDR3 comprises 16 residues. The CDR3 spells CASSQTGETPDGELFF. CDR3 nucleotide sequence: TGTGCCAGCAGCCAAACAGGCGAGACTCCCGACGGGGAGCTGTTTTTT.

This clone was counted only a few times. The genes are TRBV15 and TRBJ1-2, with D possibly TRBD1 on 5 matching bases. The CDR3 is 16 residues long. V lost 0 bases and J 9 bases, leaving 20 bases between the germline ends. CDR1 and CDR2 from the germline V gene are LNHNV and YYDKDF (reference sequence). This CDR3 is CATSRDGGITQGRYTF. The CDR3 bases are TGTGCCACCAGCAGAGATGGGGGGATCACCCAGGGTCGCTACACCTTC. The entire variable domain, with the rest obtained from reference TRBV15 and TRBJ1-2, is as follows: DAMVIQNPRYQVTQFGKPVTLSCSQTLNHNVMYWYQQKSSQAPKLLFHYYDKDFNNEADTPDNFQSRRPNTSFCFLDIRSPGLGDTAMYLCATSRDGGITQGRYTFGSGTRLTVV.

CDR3 nucleotide sequence: TGCGCCAGCAGCCTGACAGGATCTAAAAACATTCAGTACTTC. Its translation is CASSLTGSKNIQYF. The chain links TRBV4-1 to TRBJ2-4, with a possible D match to TRBD1 (6 bases). The CDR3 has 14 residues. Trimming removed 4 bases at V and 4 bases at J, with 11 bases between. Germline values: CDR1 MGHRA, CDR2 YSYEKL.

This clone was observed a handful of times. This specimen includes other DNA sequences encoding the same CDR3. The gene calls are TRBV18 and TRBJ2-5, with D maybe TRBD1 (5 bases). Germline assignment: CDR1 KGHSH and CDR2 LQKENI. V shed 3 bases and J shed 2 bases, with 7 bases lying between them. This CDR3 is 13 amino acids long. The CDR3 bases are TGTGCCAGCTCACCGGGGCAGCAAGAGACCCAGTACTTC. It encodes CASSPGQQETQYF.

This clone was seen only a few times. The chain links TRBV7-9 to TRBJ1-5; no definite D call. This CDR3 comprises 13 residues. Between the trimmed V and J ends, which lost 6 bases and 5 bases, there was a span of 11 bases. Germline CDR1 and CDR2: SEHNR and FQNEAQ (reference sequence). CDR3 protein: CASSYMGDQPQHF. DNA of the CDR3: TGTGCCAGCAGTTATATGGGCGATCAGCCCCAGCATTTT. The full variable domain, rest sourced from reference TRBV7-9 and TRBJ1-5, is DTGVSQNPRHKITKRGQNVTFRCDPISEHNRLYWYRQTLGQGPEFLTYFQNEAQLEKSRLLSDRFSAERPKGSFSTLEIQRTEQGDSAMYLCASSYMGDQPQHFGDGTRLSIL.

The rearrangement uses TRBV9 and TRBJ1-1; D may be TRBD1 (6 bases). This CDR3 is built from 15 residues. The V end was cut by 2 bases, the J end by 7 bases, with 18 bases between. The germline V gene encodes CDR1 SGDLS and CDR2 YYNGEE. The CDR3 region has the DNA TGTGCCAGCAGCGTCTTTGGTTCACAGGGCGGTGAAGCTTTCTTT. Protein: CASSVFGSQGGEAFF.

This clone was detected only a few times. V and J are TRBV12-5 and TRBJ2-5, with 9 bases lining up with TRBD1. V shed 6 bases, J shed 3 bases, and the junction held 5 bases outside the gene matches. Germline V gives CDR1 LGHNT, CDR2 FRNRAP. This CDR3 spans 14 amino acids. CDR3 DNA: TGTGCTAGTGGGCCTGGACAGGGGAAAGAGACCCAGTACTTC. Its protein is CASGPGQGKETQYF.

The chain employs TRBV6-5 and TRBJ2-1, with 8 bases fitting TRBD2. CDR1 MNHEY and CDR2 SVGAGI come from the germline V gene. J was trimmed by 3 bases and V by 6 bases; bases with no gene match: 7. The CDR3 length is 15 residues. The DNA of the CDR3 is TGTGCCAGCAGGTATATTAGCGGGATCTACAATGAGCAGTTCTTC. This encodes CASRYISGIYNEQFF.

The chain uses TRBV18 and TRBJ2-5, with D unresolved. Trimming shortened V by 0 bases and J by 5 bases, and 4 bases separated the two germline ends. CDR1 is KGHSH, CDR2 LQKENI, per germline. The CDR3 covers 12 residues. The CDR3 region is CASSPPTETQYF. The CDR3 nucleotides read TGTGCCAGCTCACCACCGACTGAGACCCAGTACTTC.

The V call is TRBV7-2, the J call TRBJ1-5, with D possibly being TRBD1 (5 bases). CDR1 is SGHTA, CDR2 FQGNSA, per germline. CDR3 length equals 15 residues. Trimming cost V 3 bases and J 5 bases, with 14 bases left between them. The CDR3 loop reads CASSLEGLLHQPQHF. The CDR3 coding sequence is TGTGCCAGCAGCTTGGAGGGACTTCTTCATCAGCCCCAGCATTTT. The variable domain in full, with the rest retrieved from reference TRBV7-2 and TRBJ1-5, is GAGVSQSPSNKVTEKGKDVELRCDPISGHTALYWYRQSLGQGLEFLIYFQGNSAPDKSGLPSDRFSAERTGGSVSTLTIQRTQQEDSAVYLCASSLEGLLHQPQHFGDGTRLSIL.

The chain has TRBV5-1 and TRBJ2-1, with TRBD2 matching 11 bases. V shed 4 bases and J 4 bases; nucleotides not matched to a gene: 7. CDR1 and CDR2 (germline): SGHRS, YFSETQ. CDR3 length: 16 amino acids. In nucleotides, the CDR3 is TGCGCCAGCAGCGCCACGGGACTAGCGGATTACAATGAGCAGTTCTTC. It is translated as CASSATGLADYNEQFF.

This clone appeared a few times. The rearrangement links TRBV5-8 to TRBJ2-7; D may be TRBD1 (6 bases). V lost 4 bases and J lost 4, with 12 bases in between. Germline CDR1 reads SGHTS; CDR2 reads YDEGEE. The CDR3 has 13 amino acids. The CDR3 loop is CASSPGQTYEQYF. The CDR3 DNA reads TGTGCCAGCAGCCCGGGACAAACTTACGAGCAGTACTTC.

This chain joins TRBV7-7 and TRBJ1-3, with a possible D match to TRBD1 (6 bases). The germline gives CDR1 SSHAT, CDR2 FNYEAQ (reference sequence). V lost 3 bases and J 0 bases, leaving 18 bases between the germline ends. This CDR3 contains 18 residues. CDR3 in DNA: TGTGCCAGCAGCTTTGGGCAGGGGTTGCCTTTCTCTGGAAACACCATATATTTT. It is translated as CASSFGQGLPFSGNTIYF.

The V gene is TRBV7-2, the J gene TRBJ1-2; D may be TRBD1 (5 bases). Germline assignment: CDR1 SGHTA and CDR2 FQGNSA. Trimming removed 1 base at V and 2 bases at J, with 14 bases between. The CDR3 has 16 amino acids. This CDR3 is CASSLESGATNYGYTF. The CDR3 bases are TGTGCCAGCAGCTTAGAGTCTGGGGCGACCAACTATGGCTACACCTTC.

The sample holds a few counts of this clone. The chain joins TRBV7-9 to TRBJ2-1, with a weak D call TRBD2 (5 bases). The ends were cut back, 8 bases at V and 10 bases at J, with 12 bases in the middle. Germline values: CDR1 SEHNR, CDR2 FQNEAQ (reference sequence). The length of the CDR3 is 11 residues. The CDR3 region is CASDQSGEQFF. In DNA form, the CDR3 reads TGTGCCAGCGATCAGAGCGGAGAGCAGTTCTTC.

Only a few counts were recorded for this clone. The chain joins TRBV7-8 to TRBJ2-3, with TRBD2 matching over 11 bases. Germline V gives CDR1 SGHVS, CDR2 FQNEAQ. The CDR3 runs to 16 residues. The trim removed 5 bases at V and 4 bases at J, leaving 8 bases unmatched. CDR3 in amino acids: CASSVYSGRAADTQYF. The DNA of the CDR3 is TGTGCCAGCAGCGTATATAGCGGGAGGGCAGCAGATACGCAGTATTTT.

The rearrangement uses TRBV5-1 and TRBJ2-3; 8 bases map to TRBD2. The trim removed 3 bases at V and 3 bases at J, leaving 9 bases unmatched. This CDR3 contains 16 residues. In germline, CDR1 is SGHRS, CDR2 YFSETQ. CDR3: CASSWESGTRTDTQYF. CDR3 bases: TGCGCCAGCAGCTGGGAGTCGGGGACTAGGACAGATACGCAGTATTTT.

The chain employs TRBV13 and TRBJ2-3, with D perhaps TRBD1 (6 bases). Germline V gene sequence: CDR1 PRHDT, CDR2 FYEKMQ (reference sequence). V lost 6 bases to trimming and J lost 2 bases, with 12 bases between them. The CDR3 runs 14 residues. CDR3 DNA sequence: TGTGCCAGCAGTCAAGACAGGTTCACAGATACGCAGTATTTT. It codes for CASSQDRFTDTQYF.

The genes are TRBV7-8 and TRBJ2-1; TRBD1 is a possible D gene (5 bases). CDR1 SGHVS and CDR2 FQNEAQ come from the germline V gene. CDR3 length: 16 residues. Trimming removed 0 bases at V and 2 bases at J, with 11 bases between. The CDR3 reads CASSLALGVTYNEQFF. As DNA, the CDR3 is TGTGCCAGCAGCTTAGCGTTAGGGGTGACCTACAATGAGCAGTTCTTC.

V is TRBV4-2 and J is TRBJ2-5; TRBD1 aligns across 7 bases. The germline V gene has CDR1 LGHNA and CDR2 YNFKEQ. The CDR3 is 16 amino acids. Trimming removed 5 bases from V and 0 bases from J; junction bases left unmatched: 9. CDR3 nucleotides: TGTGCCAGCAGCAGGGGGACAGAAATATACCAAGAGACCCAGTACTTC. Encoded protein: CASSRGTEIYQETQYF.

The chain employs TRBV18 and TRBJ1-1; D is ambiguous. The CDR3 covers 13 residues. Germline V gene lookup returns CDR1 KGHSH and CDR2 LQKENI. Trimming took off 5 bases at V and 0 bases at J, with 7 bases between the two ends. CDR3 DNA: TGTGCCAGCTCAACGACACTGAACACTGAAGCTTTCTTT. Amino acid sequence: CASSTTLNTEAFF.

The chain employs TRBV5-4 and TRBJ2-1; 7 bases are a match to TRBD2. The germline V gene encodes CDR1 SGHNT and CDR2 YYREEE (reference sequence). The CDR3 spans 16 residues. With 0 bases clipped from V and 2 bases from J, the junction kept 5 bases outside the gene matches. The CDR3 loop reads CASSLGGRNTYNEQFF. The CDR3 coding sequence is TGTGCCAGCAGCTTGGGCGGGAGAAATACCTACAATGAGCAGTTCTTC.

This clone came up a few times. V and J are TRBV5-4 and TRBJ2-1, with 8 bases aligning to TRBD2. V shed 1 base, J shed 2 bases, and the junction held 5 bases outside the gene matches. The length of the CDR3 is 16 residues. The germline V gene has CDR1 SGHNT and CDR2 YYREEE (reference sequence). The CDR3: CASSLFSTSAYNEQFF. For the CDR3, the DNA is TGTGCCAGCAGCTTGTTTTCGACTAGCGCCTACAATGAGCAGTTCTTC.

The table lists this clone with a few counts. This rearrangement joins TRBV7-9 to TRBJ2-1; 7 bases fit TRBD2. The junction had 14 bases not matched to a gene; V was cut back by 5 bases and J by 4 bases. This CDR3 region has 17 residues. The germline gives CDR1 SEHNR, CDR2 FQNEAQ (reference sequence). The CDR3 protein is CASSPGGWRGDYNEQFF. The CDR3 region has the DNA TGTGCCAGCAGCCCGGGGGGTTGGCGGGGTGATTACAATGAGCAGTTCTTC.

The V call is TRBV7-3, the J call TRBJ2-7, with 10 positions matching TRBD1. Germline values: CDR1 SGHTA, CDR2 FQGTGA. J lost 5 bases, V lost 2 bases, and 6 bases had no gene match. The CDR3 runs 15 residues. The CDR3 DNA is TGTGCCAGCAGCTTATCGGGACAGGGGACCCACGAGCAGTACTTC. This encodes CASSLSGQGTHEQYF.